Given below is one T cell receptor beta chain in context. Antigen unknown. Trimming removed 5 bases from V and 7 bases from J; junction bases left unmatched: 7. Germline V lookup: CDR1 SGHTA, CDR2 FQGNSA. The CDR3 length is 15 residues. This specimen belongs to a study of radiotherapy plus CTLA-4 blockade in lung cancer. In the study overall: Disease control was seen in over 25% of patients, objective responses in around 17%. General study points: Response, reportedly, was best predicted by interferon-beta along with early blood T cell clone dynamics. TCR clones originating in tumors grew in number in blood after radiotherapy plus ipilimumab.

Repertoires were generated with immunoSEQ multiplex PCR, while TCRdb's copy carries only in-frame clones and drops some. The data hold tens of thousands of clones, with 80% to 90% observed a single time. It was focal radiation plus CTLA-4 blockade with ipilimumab that patients with chemo-refractory metastatic non-small-cell lung cancer received. Here the sequenced sample was peripheral blood, taken from a patient treated with radiotherapy plus ipilimumab. The rearrangement links TRBV7-2 to TRBJ2-1, with TRBD2 matching 11 bases. This receptor was identified in a human donor with non-small cell lung cancer whose response to radiotherapy plus ipilimumab could not be evaluated. CDR3 sequence (DNA): TGTGCCAGCAGCGGTAGCGGGAGGGGCCCAAATGAGCAGTTCTTC. Its protein is CASSGSGRGPNEQFF.